This TCR beta chain stems from a study of liver allograft versus peripheral blood T cells. Study summary: What was compared were the T cell receptor repertoires in transplanted livers and those in the peripheral blood of recipients.

TCRdb ran MiXCR on the reads and lists one entry per CDR3 protein. The table has 3,400 or so distinct CDR3 sequences, 14% to 15% seen once. Germline V CDR1 and CDR2: DFQATT, SNEGSKA (reference sequence). Losses at the gene ends were 7 bases for V and 2 bases for J; bases not matched to a gene: 10. This CDR3 is 15 amino acids long. The TCR originated in a human patient who had a liver transplant. The graft donor may account for some of the T cells. The chain joins TRBV20-1 to TRBJ2-5; 10 positions agree with TRBD2. The CDR3 sequence is CSDRASGGLQETQYF. The CDR3 nucleotides read TGCAGTGATAGGGCTAGCGGGGGCTTACAAGAGACCCAGTACTTC.